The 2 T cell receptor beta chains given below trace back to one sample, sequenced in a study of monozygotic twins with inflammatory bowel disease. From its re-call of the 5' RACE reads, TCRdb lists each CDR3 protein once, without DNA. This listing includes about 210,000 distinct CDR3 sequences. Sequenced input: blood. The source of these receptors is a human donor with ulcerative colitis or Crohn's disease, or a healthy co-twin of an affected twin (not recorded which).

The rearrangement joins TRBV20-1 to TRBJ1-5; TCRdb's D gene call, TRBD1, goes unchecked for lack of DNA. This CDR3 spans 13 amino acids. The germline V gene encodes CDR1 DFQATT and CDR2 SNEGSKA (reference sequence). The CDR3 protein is CSASAGTNQPQHF.

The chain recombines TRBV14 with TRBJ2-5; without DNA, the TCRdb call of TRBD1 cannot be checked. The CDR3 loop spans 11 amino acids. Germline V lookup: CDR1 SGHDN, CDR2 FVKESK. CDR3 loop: CASSQRGGQYF.